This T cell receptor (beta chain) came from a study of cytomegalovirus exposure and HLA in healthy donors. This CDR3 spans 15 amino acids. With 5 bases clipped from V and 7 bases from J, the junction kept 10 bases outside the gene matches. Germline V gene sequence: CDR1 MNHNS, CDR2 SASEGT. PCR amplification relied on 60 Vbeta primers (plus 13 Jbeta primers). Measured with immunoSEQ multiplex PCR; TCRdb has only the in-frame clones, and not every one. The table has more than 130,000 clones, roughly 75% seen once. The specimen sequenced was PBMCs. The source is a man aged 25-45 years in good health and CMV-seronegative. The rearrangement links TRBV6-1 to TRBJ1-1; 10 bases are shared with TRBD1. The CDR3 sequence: CASSPQTGGLGEAFF. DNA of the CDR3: TGTGCCAGCAGTCCTCAGACAGGGGGCTTAGGTGAAGCTTTCTTT.